This TCR beta chain was identified in a study of T cells in tuberculosis. About the study: Samples predate treatment or fall within its first 7 days.

Here immunoSEQ multiplex PCR was the method, and the copy in TCRdb shows in-frame clones only, minus some. The table has around 33,000 clones, just over 90% seen once. The CDR3 has 16 amino acids. Germline CDR1 SGHVS, CDR2 FQNEAQ. V was pared by 6 bases and J by 2 bases, with 18 bases between. Time point indicated: new active TB diagnosis, blood taken before or within 7 days of starting treatment. Each patient had positive sputum smear microscopy and/or positive culture. Sequenced here: PBMCs, sampled at tuberculosis diagnosis. The clonotype originates from an adult with tuberculosis. Some clones in this sample may be carry-over from other donors' samples. The chain recombines TRBV7-8 with TRBJ2-3, with D perhaps matching TRBD2 (5 bases). This CDR3 is CASRPGVQPPTDTQYF. The DNA for the CDR3 is TGTGCCAGCAGGCCCGGGGTACAACCACCCACAGATACGCAGTATTTT.